These T cell receptor beta chains were read from a single sample in a study of T-cell reconstitution after alpha-beta-depleted transplantation in children. A single record per CDR3 protein comes from TCRdb applying MiXCR to the PCR reads. The profile shows roughly 500,000 distinct CDR3 sequences, roughly an eighth of them singletons. The sequences come from PBMCs from the stem cell graft donor, collected from the stem cell graft. These receptors were obtained from a human donor who donated a stem cell graft to a child with combined immunodeficiency. The conserved cysteine and the conserved F or W are not part of the CDR3 here.

j_call v_call cdr3_aa
TRBJ2-5 TRBV28 ASSWGTSGQETQY
TRBJ2-7 TRBV7-3 ASSFGGHEQY
TRBJ2-3 TRBV7-6 ARRGGPPWITDTQY
TRBJ1-1 TRBV4-3 ASSQLVQGFGNTEAF
TRBJ2-5 TRBV20-1 SARVPGLANQETQY
TRBJ2-1 TRBV9 ASSEADWTSGGPEQF
TRBJ2-1 TRBV20-1 SAEDRNNEQF
TRBJ2-5 TRBV4-3 ASSPLAGGLQETQY
TRBJ1-3 TRBV6-5 ASKVTGYSTGNTIY
TRBJ2-3 TRBV12-3/TRBV12-4 ASSFSPGLAPDTQY
TRBJ1-4 TRBV28 ASSLGRNEKLF
TRBJ2-3 TRBV5-1 ASSPRIAGGDTQY
TRBJ2-2 TRBV7-8 ASSVDRVTGELF
TRBJ1-4 TRBV5-1 ASSLRGPATGRRTNEKLF
TRBJ1-3 TRBV12-3/TRBV12-4 ASRGYSGNTIY
TRBJ2-1 TRBV20-1 SARDTGLDYNEQF
TRBJ1-5 TRBV4-3 ASSPHIGGSQPQH
TRBJ2-1 TRBV6-5 ASSPTWDEQF
TRBJ2-5 TRBV7-2 ASSLSRANQETQY
TRBJ1-1 TRBV5-1 ASSFARDTEAF
TRBJ2-7 TRBV5-5 ASSLVVGDYEQY
TRBJ2-3 TRBV29-1 SVAVMGADTQY
TRBJ2-1 TRBV6-6 ASSYLGLAGVYNEQF
TRBJ1-2 TRBV24-1 ATSDSRVGGYT
TRBJ1-1 TRBV4-2 ASSQVPTGMNTEAF
TRBJ2-1 TRBV12-3/TRBV12-4 ASSLQREWGGYNEQF
TRBJ1-5 TRBV20-1 SAEGPNQPQH
TRBJ1-2 TRBV7-8 ASSQSLVNYGYT
TRBJ2-1 TRBV7-9 ASRGNTRPQEYNEQF
TRBJ1-5 TRBV4-3 ASSQDSRDQPQH
TRBJ2-7 TRBV6-2/TRBV6-3 ASKPSGGIAYEQY
TRBJ2-1 TRBV4-3 ASSEVRAETNEQF
TRBJ1-5 TRBV27 ASSLIQGTNQPQH
TRBJ2-3 TRBV6-1 ASSPTGTPSTDTQY
TRBJ2-7 TRBV11-3 ASSRYQGSYEQY
TRBJ1-1 TRBV7-9 ASSSTEAF
TRBJ2-1 TRBV7-2 ASSLGWGSYNEQF
TRBJ2-1 TRBV20-1 SPQYLRDWPNSYNEQF
TRBJ1-4 TRBV20-1 SARDGGSNEKLF
TRBJ2-7 TRBV9 ASSVDVAGAPGEQY
TRBJ2-5 TRBV28 ASSLGGWRETQY
TRBJ2-7 TRBV12-3/TRBV12-4 ASRYRGYEQY
TRBJ2-1 TRBV25-1 ARSSGPTSSYNEQF
TRBJ1-4 TRBV10-3 AISETPGWQEKLF
TRBJ2-7 TRBV3-1 ASSRIQGVNEQY
TRBJ2-7 TRBV27 ASSLSGRGATYEQY
TRBJ2-2 TRBV7-9 ASSLHGGNTGELF
TRBJ2-7 TRBV6-2/TRBV6-3 ASSPSSGQYEQY
TRBJ1-1 TRBV27 ASSPNPGQGAF
TRBJ1-3 TRBV5-1 ASSGPGTQGNTIY
TRBJ2-1 TRBV6-1 ASKLADYNEQF